The next 5 T cell receptor beta chains were all read from a single sample in a study of cytomegalovirus exposure and HLA in healthy donors. Primers for the PCR totalled 60 Vbeta and 13 Jbeta. Using immunoSEQ multiplex PCR, the repertoire was profiled, and TCRdb retains in-frame clones only, with some absent. The sample holds roughly 100,000 clones; approximately 83% are singletons and the top ten take roughly 6.1%. Sequencing was done on a sample of PBMCs. All receptors derive from a man in his late teens or twenties in good health and CMV-seronegative.

This chain joins TRBV27 and TRBJ2-3, with D possibly being TRBD2 (6 bases). V was pared by 3 bases and J by 7 bases, with 23 bases between. Per the germline V gene, CDR1 is MNHEY and CDR2 is SMNVEV (reference sequence). This CDR3 contains 17 residues. CDR3 loop: CASSFISSGPYTNTQYF. CDR3 DNA sequence: TGTGCCAGCAGTTTTATTTCAAGCGGGCCGTATACTAATACGCAGTATTTT.

V and J are TRBV5-1 and TRBJ2-5; D not certain. The V gene's germline CDR1 is SGHRS and CDR2 YFSETQ. Trimming cost V 4 bases and J 5 bases, with 15 bases left between them. CDR3 length: 14 residues. CDR3 nucleotides: TGCGCCAGCAGCCTCGTTGCGAGGCGTGAGACCCAGTACTTC. Protein sequence: CASSLVARRETQYF.

The CDR3 DNA reads as TGCGCCAGCAGTGCAACAGGGGTTAGCACAGATACGCAGTATTTT. As protein: CASSATGVSTDTQYF. This chain connects TRBV10-1 to TRBJ2-3, with TRBD1 identical over 7 bases. The CDR3 sequence is 15 residues long. The V and J ends lost 4 bases and 0 bases, in that order; junction bases with no gene match: 4. The germline V gene encodes CDR1 WNHNN and CDR2 SYGVQD (reference sequence).

The V call is TRBV7-2, the J call TRBJ2-7; 7 bases agree with TRBD2. After removal of 2 bases from V and 3 bases from J, the junction contained 4 bases not matched to a gene. The CDR3 spans 14 residues. Germline CDR1 is SGHTA and CDR2 is FQGNSA. CDR3 protein: CASSLIERGYEQYF. Here the CDR3 DNA reads TGTGCCAGCAGCTTAATTGAGCGGGGCTACGAGCAGTACTTC.

The V and J genes are TRBV6-5 and TRBJ2-7; 8 bases align to TRBD2. The CDR3 contains 11 residues. Trimming cost V 0 bases and J 11 bases; bases outside gene matches: 0. The germline CDR1 and CDR2 sequences are MNHEY and SVGAGI. This CDR3 is CASSYSGREYF. The CDR3, as DNA: TGTGCCAGCAGTTACTCCGGGAGGGAGTACTTC.